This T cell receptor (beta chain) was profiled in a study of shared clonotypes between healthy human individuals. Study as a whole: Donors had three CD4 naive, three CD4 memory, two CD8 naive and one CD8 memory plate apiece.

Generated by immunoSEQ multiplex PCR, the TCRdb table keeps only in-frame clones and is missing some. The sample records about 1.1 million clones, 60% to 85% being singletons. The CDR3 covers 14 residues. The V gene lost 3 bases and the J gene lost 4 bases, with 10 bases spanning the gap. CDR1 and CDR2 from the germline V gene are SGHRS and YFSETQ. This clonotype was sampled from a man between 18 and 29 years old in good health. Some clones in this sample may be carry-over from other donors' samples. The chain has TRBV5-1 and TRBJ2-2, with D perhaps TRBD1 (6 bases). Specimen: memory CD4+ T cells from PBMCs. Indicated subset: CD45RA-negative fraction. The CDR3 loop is CASSYQGTTGELFF. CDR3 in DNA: TGCGCCAGCAGCTACCAGGGGACCACCGGGGAGCTGTTTTTT.